This TCR beta chain was found in a study of response to subunit inactivated influenza vaccine. General study points: A suggestion made by the authors is that each seasonal influenza vaccination recruits few new T cells.

TCRdb re-called the RT-PCR reads with MiXCR, one entry per CDR3 protein. The table lists about 700,000 distinct CDR3 sequences, approximately 15% of them singletons. This CDR3 region has 16 residues. With 2 bases removed from V and 8 bases from J, the gap between germline ends came to 20 bases. CDR1 and CDR2 from the germline V gene are SGDLS and YYNGEE. Worth noting for this clonotype: Its antigen is not known.

The clonotype comes from a man aged 50 to 59 who received an inactivated influenza vaccine. The sample was PBMCs from blood, taken approximately 15 days before vaccination. This sequence joins TRBV9 and TRBJ2-1, with a possible D match to TRBD2 (5 bases). The CDR3 loop is CASSVEETGYGHEQFF. Here the CDR3 DNA reads TGTGCCAGCAGCGTTGAAGAAACGGGATATGGGCATGAGCAGTTCTTC.